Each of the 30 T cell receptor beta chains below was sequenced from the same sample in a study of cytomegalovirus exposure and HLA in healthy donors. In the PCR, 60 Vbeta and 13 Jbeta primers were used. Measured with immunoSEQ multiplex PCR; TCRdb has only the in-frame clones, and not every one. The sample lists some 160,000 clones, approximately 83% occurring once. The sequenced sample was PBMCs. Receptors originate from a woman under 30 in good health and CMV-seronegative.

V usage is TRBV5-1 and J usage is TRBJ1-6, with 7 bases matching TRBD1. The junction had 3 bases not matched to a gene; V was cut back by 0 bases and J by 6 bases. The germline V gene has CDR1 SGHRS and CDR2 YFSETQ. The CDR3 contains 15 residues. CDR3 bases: TGCGCCAGCAGCTTGGCCCAGGGGGTTAATTCACCCCTCCACTTT. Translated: CASSLAQGVNSPLHF.

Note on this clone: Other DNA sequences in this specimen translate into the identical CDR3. DNA of the CDR3: TGTGCCAGCAGCCCAGGACAGATTTACAATGAGCAGTTCTTC. Protein: CASSPGQIYNEQFF. The chain combines TRBV7-3 with TRBJ2-1; TRBD1 is a possible D gene (6 bases). Trimming took off 5 bases at V and 4 bases at J, with 12 bases between the two ends. The CDR3 is made up of 14 amino acids. Germline values: CDR1 SGHTA, CDR2 FQGTGA. The full variable domain, with the rest looked up from reference TRBV7-3 and TRBJ2-1, is GAGVSQTPSNKVTEKGKYVELRCDPISGHTALYWYRQSLGQGPEFLIYFQGTGAADDSGLPNDRFFAVRPEGSVSTLKIQRTERGDSAVYLCASSPGQIYNEQFFGPGTRLTVL.

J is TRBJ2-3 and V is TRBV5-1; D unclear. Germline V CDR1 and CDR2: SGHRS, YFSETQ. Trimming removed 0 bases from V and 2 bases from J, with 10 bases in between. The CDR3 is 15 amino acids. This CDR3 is CASSLGSFNTDTQYF. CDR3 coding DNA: TGCGCCAGCAGCTTGGGTTCGTTTAACACAGATACGCAGTATTTT.

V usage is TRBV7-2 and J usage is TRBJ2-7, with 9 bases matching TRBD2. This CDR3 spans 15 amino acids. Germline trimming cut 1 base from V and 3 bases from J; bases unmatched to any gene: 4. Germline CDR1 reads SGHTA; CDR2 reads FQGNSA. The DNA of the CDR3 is TGTGCCAGCAGCTTAGGGGCTAGCGGGGTCTACGAGCAGTACTTC. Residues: CASSLGASGVYEQYF. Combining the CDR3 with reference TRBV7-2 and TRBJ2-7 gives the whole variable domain GAGVSQSPSNKVTEKGKDVELRCDPISGHTALYWYRQSLGQGLEFLIYFQGNSAPDKSGLPSDRFSAERTGGSVSTLTIQRTQQEDSAVYLCASSLGASGVYEQYFGPGTRLTVT.

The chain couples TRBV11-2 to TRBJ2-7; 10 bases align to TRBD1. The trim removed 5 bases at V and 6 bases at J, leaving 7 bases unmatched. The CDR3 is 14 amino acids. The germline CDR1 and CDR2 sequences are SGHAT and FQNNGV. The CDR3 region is CASSPRDRGIEQYF. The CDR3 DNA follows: TGTGCCAGCAGCCCCCGGGACAGGGGAATCGAGCAGTACTTC.

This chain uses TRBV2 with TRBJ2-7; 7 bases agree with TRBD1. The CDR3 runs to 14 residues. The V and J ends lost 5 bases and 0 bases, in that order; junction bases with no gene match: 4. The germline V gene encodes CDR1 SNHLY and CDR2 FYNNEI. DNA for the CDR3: TGTGCCAGCAGTAAGGACAGGAGCTCCTACGAGCAGTACTTC. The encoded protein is CASSKDRSSYEQYF.

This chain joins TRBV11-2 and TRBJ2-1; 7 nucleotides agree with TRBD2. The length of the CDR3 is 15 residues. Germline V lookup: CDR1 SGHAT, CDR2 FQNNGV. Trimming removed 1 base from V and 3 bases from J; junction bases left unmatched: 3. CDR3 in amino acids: CASSLVAGDYNEQFF. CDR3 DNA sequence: TGTGCCAGCAGCTTAGTTGCGGGGGACTACAATGAGCAGTTCTTC. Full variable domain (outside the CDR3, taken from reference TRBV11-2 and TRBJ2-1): EAGVAQSPRYKIIEKRQSVAFWCNPISGHATLYWYQQILGQGPKLLIQFQNNGVVDDSQLPKDRFSAERLKGVDSTLKIQPAKLEDSAVYLCASSLVAGDYNEQFFGPGTRLTVL.

The CDR3: CSVAGSGEPYTQYF. CDR3 coding DNA: TGCAGCGTTGCGGGTAGCGGGGAACCATATACGCAGTATTTT. The chain recombines TRBV29-1 with TRBJ2-3; TRBD2 matches 8 bases. The CDR3 sequence is 14 residues long. The junction had 10 bases not matched to a gene; V was cut back by 4 bases and J by 7 bases. Germline V CDR1 and CDR2: SQVTM, ANQGSEA.

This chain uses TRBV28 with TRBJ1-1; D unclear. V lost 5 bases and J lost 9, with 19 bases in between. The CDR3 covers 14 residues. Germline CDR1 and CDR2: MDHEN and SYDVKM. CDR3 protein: CASSPEDRRGKAFF. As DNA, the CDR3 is TGTGCCAGCAGTCCGGAGGATCGACGTGGGAAAGCTTTCTTT.

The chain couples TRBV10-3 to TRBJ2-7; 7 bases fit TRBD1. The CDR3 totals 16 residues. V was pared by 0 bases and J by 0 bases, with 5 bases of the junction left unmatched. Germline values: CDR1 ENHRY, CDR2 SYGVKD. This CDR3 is CAISESDRTISYEQYF. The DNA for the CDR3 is TGTGCCATCAGTGAGTCGGACAGGACAATCTCCTACGAGCAGTACTTC.

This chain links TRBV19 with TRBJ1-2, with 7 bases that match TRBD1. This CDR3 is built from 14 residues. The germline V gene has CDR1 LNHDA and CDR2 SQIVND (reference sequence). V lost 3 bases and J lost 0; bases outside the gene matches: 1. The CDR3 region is CASSIGTANYGYTF. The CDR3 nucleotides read TGTGCCAGTAGTATCGGGACAGCTAACTATGGCTACACCTTC.

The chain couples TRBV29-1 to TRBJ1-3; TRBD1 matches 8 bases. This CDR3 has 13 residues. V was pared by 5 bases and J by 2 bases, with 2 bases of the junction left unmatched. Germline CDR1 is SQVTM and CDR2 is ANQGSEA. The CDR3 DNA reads TGCAGCGTTCAACAGGGGGCTGGAAACACCATATATTTT. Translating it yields CSVQQGAGNTIYF.

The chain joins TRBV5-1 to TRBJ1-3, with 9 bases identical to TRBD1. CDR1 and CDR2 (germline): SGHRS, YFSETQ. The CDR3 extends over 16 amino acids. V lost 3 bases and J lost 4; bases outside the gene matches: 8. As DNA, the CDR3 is TGCGCCAGCAGCTCACAATTGGGACAGGGAGGAAACACCATATATTTT. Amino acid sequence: CASSSQLGQGGNTIYF.

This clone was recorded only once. The CDR3, as DNA: TGTGCCAGCAGTCCCGACGGGAGCACAGATACGCAGTATTTT. Translation: CASSPDGSTDTQYF. The genes are TRBV6-6 and TRBJ2-3; no firm D call. Germline V CDR1 and CDR2: MNHNY, SVGAGI (reference sequence). The V gene lost 5 bases and the J gene lost 0 bases, with 9 bases spanning the gap. The length of the CDR3 is 14 residues.

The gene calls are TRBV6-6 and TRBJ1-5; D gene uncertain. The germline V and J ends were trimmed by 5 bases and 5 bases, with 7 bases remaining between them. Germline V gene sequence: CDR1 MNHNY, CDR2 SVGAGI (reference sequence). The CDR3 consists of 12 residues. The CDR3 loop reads CASSLDYQPQHF. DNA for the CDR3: TGTGCCAGCAGTCTCGACTATCAGCCCCAGCATTTT.

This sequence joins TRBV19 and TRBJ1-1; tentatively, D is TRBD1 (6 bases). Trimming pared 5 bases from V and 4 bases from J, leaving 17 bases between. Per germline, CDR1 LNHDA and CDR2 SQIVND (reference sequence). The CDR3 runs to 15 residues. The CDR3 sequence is CASSHGGGGGTEAFF. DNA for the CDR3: TGTGCCAGTAGTCACGGGGGGGGCGGCGGCACTGAAGCTTTCTTT.

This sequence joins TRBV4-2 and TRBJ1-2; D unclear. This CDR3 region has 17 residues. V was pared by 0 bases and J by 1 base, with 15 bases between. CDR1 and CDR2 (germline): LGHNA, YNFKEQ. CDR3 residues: CASSQDPGSSFNYGYTF. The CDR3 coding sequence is TGTGCCAGCAGCCAAGACCCGGGGTCCTCGTTTAACTATGGCTACACCTTC.

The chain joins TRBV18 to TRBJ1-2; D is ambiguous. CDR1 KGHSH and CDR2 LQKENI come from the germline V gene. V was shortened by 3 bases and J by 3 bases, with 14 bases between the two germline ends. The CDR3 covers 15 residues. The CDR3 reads CASSPLPREDYGYTF. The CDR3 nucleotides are TGTGCCAGCTCACCCCTCCCCCGGGAAGACTATGGCTACACCTTC.

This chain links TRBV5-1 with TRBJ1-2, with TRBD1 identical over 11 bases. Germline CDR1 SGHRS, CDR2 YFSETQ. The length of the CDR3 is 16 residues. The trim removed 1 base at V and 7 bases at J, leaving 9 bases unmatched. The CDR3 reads CASSLTGTGGSSGYTF. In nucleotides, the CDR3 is TGCGCCAGCAGCTTGACCGGGACAGGGGGTTCGAGTGGCTACACCTTC.

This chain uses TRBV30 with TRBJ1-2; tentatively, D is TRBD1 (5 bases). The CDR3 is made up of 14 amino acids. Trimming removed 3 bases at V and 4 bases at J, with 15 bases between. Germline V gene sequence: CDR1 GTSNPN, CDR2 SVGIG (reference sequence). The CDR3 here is CAWREGRVSYGYTF. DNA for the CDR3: TGTGCCTGGAGGGAGGGACGGGTCAGCTATGGCTACACCTTC.

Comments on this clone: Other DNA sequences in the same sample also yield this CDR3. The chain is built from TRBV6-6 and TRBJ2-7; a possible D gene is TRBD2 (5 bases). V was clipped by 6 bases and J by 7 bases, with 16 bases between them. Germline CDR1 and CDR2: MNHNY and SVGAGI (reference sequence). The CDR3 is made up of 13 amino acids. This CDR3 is CASSPVPRGEQYF. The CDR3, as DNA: TGTGCCAGCAGCCCCGTGCCTCGCGGGGAGCAGTACTTC.

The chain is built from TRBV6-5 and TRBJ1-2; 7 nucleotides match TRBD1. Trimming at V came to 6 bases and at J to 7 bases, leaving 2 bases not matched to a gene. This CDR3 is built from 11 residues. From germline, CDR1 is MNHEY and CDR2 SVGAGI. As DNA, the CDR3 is TGTGCCAGCAGGACAGGGCCTGGCTACACCTTC. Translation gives CASRTGPGYTF.

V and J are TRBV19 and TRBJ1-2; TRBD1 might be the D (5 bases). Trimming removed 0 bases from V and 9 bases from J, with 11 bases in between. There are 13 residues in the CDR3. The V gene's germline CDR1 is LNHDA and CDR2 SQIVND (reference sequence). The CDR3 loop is CASSIEGRGSYTF. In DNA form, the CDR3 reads TGTGCCAGTAGTATAGAGGGAAGGGGAAGCTACACCTTC.

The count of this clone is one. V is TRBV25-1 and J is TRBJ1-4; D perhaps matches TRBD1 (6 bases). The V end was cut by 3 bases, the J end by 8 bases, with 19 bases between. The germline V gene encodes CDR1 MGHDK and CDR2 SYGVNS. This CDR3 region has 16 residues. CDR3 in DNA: TGTGCCAGCAGTGAGAATCAGGGGCGCCTGGAGGAAAAACTGTTTTTT. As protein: CASSENQGRLEEKLFF.

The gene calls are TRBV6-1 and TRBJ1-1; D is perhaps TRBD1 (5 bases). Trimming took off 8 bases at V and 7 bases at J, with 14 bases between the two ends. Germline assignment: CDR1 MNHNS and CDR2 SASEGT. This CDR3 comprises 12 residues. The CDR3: CASSPRDLEAFF. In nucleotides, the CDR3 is TGTGCCAGCTCACCCAGGGATCTTGAAGCTTTCTTT.

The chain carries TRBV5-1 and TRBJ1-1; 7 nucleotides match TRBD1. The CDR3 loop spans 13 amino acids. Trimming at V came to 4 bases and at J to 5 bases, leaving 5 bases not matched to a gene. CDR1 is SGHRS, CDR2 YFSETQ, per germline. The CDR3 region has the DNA TGCGCCAGCAGCAAAGACAGGGATACTGAAGCTTTCTTT. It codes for CASSKDRDTEAFF. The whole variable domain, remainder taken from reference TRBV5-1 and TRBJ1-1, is KAGVTQTPRYLIKTRGQQVTLSCSPISGHRSVSWYQQTPGQGLQFLFEYFSETQRNKGNFPGRFSGRQFSNSRSEMNVSTLELGDSALYLCASSKDRDTEAFFGQGTRLTVV.

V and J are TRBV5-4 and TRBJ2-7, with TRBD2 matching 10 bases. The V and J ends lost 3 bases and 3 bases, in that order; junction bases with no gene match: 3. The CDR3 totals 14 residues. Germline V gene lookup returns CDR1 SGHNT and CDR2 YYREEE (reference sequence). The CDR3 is CASSSSGGRYEQYF. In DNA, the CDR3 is TGTGCCAGCAGCTCTAGCGGGGGACGCTACGAGCAGTACTTC.

CDR3 sequence: CASSISRGNTEAFF. The CDR3 bases are TGTGCCAGTAGTATTTCCAGGGGAAACACTGAAGCTTTCTTT. The chain uses TRBV19 and TRBJ1-1, with D maybe TRBD1 (6 bases). The germline V gene has CDR1 LNHDA and CDR2 SQIVND (reference sequence). The CDR3 extends over 14 amino acids. V was pared by 3 bases and J by 2 bases, with 10 bases between.

The CDR3 is CASNPVIGTGNIYGYTF. CDR3 sequence (DNA): TGCGCCAGCAACCCCGTAATCGGGACAGGGAATATCTATGGCTACACCTTC. The chain couples TRBV5-1 to TRBJ1-2, with 9 positions matching TRBD1. The CDR3 has 17 residues. The junction had 16 bases not matched to a gene; V was cut back by 6 bases and J by 4 bases. The germline V gene has CDR1 SGHRS and CDR2 YFSETQ.

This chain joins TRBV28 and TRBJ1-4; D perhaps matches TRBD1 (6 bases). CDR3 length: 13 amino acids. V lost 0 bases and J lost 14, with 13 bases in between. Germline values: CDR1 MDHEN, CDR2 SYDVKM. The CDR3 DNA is TGTGCCAGCAGTTTATGGGACGGGGGGCGGCTGTTTTTT. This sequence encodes CASSLWDGGRLFF. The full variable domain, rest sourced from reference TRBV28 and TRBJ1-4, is DVKVTQSSRYLVKRTGEKVFLECVQDMDHENMFWYRQDPGLGLRLIYFSYDVKMKEKGDIPEGYSVSREKKERFSLILESASTNQTSMYLCASSLWDGGRLFFGSGTQLSVL.